The 11 T cell receptor beta chains listed next were all sequenced from one sample in a study of identical twins' blood T cells. TCRdb reprocessed the 5' RACE reads with MiXCR, giving one entry per CDR3 protein. The sample yields roughly 340,000 distinct CDR3 sequences, roughly 31% seen once. The specimen sequenced was PBMCs. These receptors were obtained from a woman aged 18 to 55 in good health.

This chain uses TRBV7-9 with TRBJ2-3; D unclear. Trimming took off 6 bases at V and 5 bases at J, with 18 bases between the two ends. The CDR3 loop spans 15 amino acids. Germline V gene lookup returns CDR1 SEHNR and CDR2 FQNEAQ (reference sequence). The CDR3 loop reads CASSASGSEVDTQYF. The CDR3 DNA follows: TGTGCCAGCAGTGCATCCGGCTCCGAGGTAGATACGCAGTATTTT. The whole variable domain, remainder taken from reference TRBV7-9 and TRBJ2-3, is DTGVSQNPRHKITKRGQNVTFRCDPISEHNRLYWYRQTLGQGPEFLTYFQNEAQLEKSRLLSDRFSAERPKGSFSTLEIQRTEQGDSAMYLCASSASGSEVDTQYFGPGTRLTVL.

At least ten counts were recorded for this clonotype. V gene TRBV6-2 or TRBV6-3 combines with J gene TRBJ2-1; 9 bases map to TRBD2. This CDR3 is built from 14 residues. J lost 8 bases, V lost 6 bases, and 8 bases had no gene match. Germline lookup yields CDR1 MNHEY and CDR2 SVGEGT. CDR3 protein: CASSRLAEGDEQFF. CDR3 bases: TGTGCCAGCAGCCGACTAGCGGAGGGGGATGAGCAGTTCTTC.

Of note for this clonotype: At one end the junction does not follow the germline gene, possibly because of a read error. The genes are TRBV12-5 and TRBJ2-7, with D possibly matching TRBD1 (5 bases). This CDR3 is built from 10 residues. Germline V gene lookup returns CDR1 LGHNT and CDR2 FRNRAP. The CDR3 protein is CLRVSYEQYF. CDR3 bases: TGCCTCAGGGTCTCCTACGAGCAGTACTTC.

This clonotype was observed a handful of times. The genes are TRBV11-2 and TRBJ2-2, with D hard to call. The V end was cut by 5 bases, the J end by 8 bases, with 9 bases between. CDR3 length: 12 residues. Germline-derived CDR1 and CDR2 are SGHAT and FQNNGV. This chain's CDR3 is CASSQTSGELFF. As DNA, the CDR3 is TGTGCCAGCAGCCAAACGTCGGGGGAGCTGTTTTTT.

This clonotype was recorded a few times. The CDR3 sequence: CASKGQGYNEQFF. The CDR3 DNA is TGTGCCAGCAAGGGACAGGGTTACAATGAGCAGTTCTTC. The chain is built from TRBV12-3 or TRBV12-4 and TRBJ2-1; 9 nucleotides align to TRBD1. V shed 7 bases and J 4 bases; nucleotides not matched to a gene: 2. The CDR3 length is 13 residues.

The chain recombines TRBV6-6 with TRBJ1-3; no clear D gene. This CDR3 contains 14 residues. V lost 4 bases to trimming and J lost 0 bases, with 7 bases between them. The germline CDR1 and CDR2 sequences are MNHNY and SVGAGI (reference sequence). In DNA form, the CDR3 reads TGTGCCAGCAGTTCCCACAGCTCTGGAAACACCATATATTTT. This encodes CASSSHSSGNTIYF.

About this clonotype: Since a much larger clone is just one base distant, this may be a read error. The chain links TRBV19 to TRBJ1-5; D unclear. Germline V gene sequence: CDR1 LNHDA, CDR2 SQIVND (reference sequence). The CDR3 extends over 13 amino acids. V was cut by 9 bases and J by 0 bases, with 9 bases left in between. The CDR3 reads CASRHCSNQPQHF. Written as DNA, the CDR3 is TGTGCCAGCCGACATTGTAGCAATCAGCCCCAGCATTTT.

The chain carries TRBV29-1 and TRBJ1-1; 7 positions match TRBD1. J was trimmed by 2 bases and V by 7 bases; bases with no gene match: 7. The CDR3 totals 13 residues. CDR1 is SQVTM, CDR2 ANQGSEA, per germline. The CDR3 here is CSAAGQPNTEAFF. Written as DNA, the CDR3 is TGCAGCGCTGCGGGACAGCCAAACACTGAAGCTTTCTTT.

This clonotype was seen more than once but under ten times. The rearrangement links TRBV6-2 or TRBV6-3 to TRBJ1-3; TRBD1 is a possible D gene (6 bases). Trimming shortened V by 5 bases and J by 2 bases, and 10 bases separated the two germline ends. The CDR3 is 14 amino acids. Germline V gene data show CDR1 as MNHEY and CDR2 as SVGEGT. CDR3 loop: CASSTGSTGNTIYF. CDR3 nucleotide sequence: TGTGCCAGCAGTACAGGGTCTACTGGAAACACCATATATTTT.

The chain carries TRBV20-1 and TRBJ2-7; D not certain. V was trimmed by 3 bases and J by 0 bases, leaving 6 bases between them. Germline CDR1 and CDR2: DFQATT and SNEGSKA (reference sequence). The CDR3 totals 12 residues. This CDR3 is CSASWSSYEQYF. The DNA of the CDR3 is TGCAGTGCTAGTTGGAGCTCCTACGAGCAGTACTTC.

The rearrangement joins TRBV29-1 to TRBJ1-3; D call uncertain. V was cut by 1 base and J by 0 bases, with 13 bases left in between. This CDR3 has 16 residues. Germline assignment: CDR1 SQVTM and CDR2 ANQGSEA. This CDR3 is CSVEGSLASSGNTIYF. As DNA, the CDR3 is TGCAGCGTTGAAGGAAGTCTAGCGAGCTCTGGAAACACCATATATTTT. Supplemented by reference TRBV29-1 and TRBJ1-3, the full variable domain reads SAVISQKPSRDICQRGTSLTIQCQVDSQVTMMFWYRQQPGQSLTLIATANQGSEATYESGFVIDKFPISRPNLTFSTLTVSNMSPEDSSIYLCSVEGSLASSGNTIYFGEGSWLTVV.